This T cell receptor (beta chain) was retrieved from a study of response to subunit inactivated influenza vaccine. This clonotype has ten or more counts. One entry per CDR3 protein, called by TCRdb with MiXCR from the RT-PCR reads. The sample consists of 490,000 or so distinct CDR3 sequences, less than 8% of them appearing once. The CDR3 has 14 amino acids. V lost 5 bases, J lost 7 bases, and 10 bases stayed unmatched. The V gene's germline CDR1 is DFQATT and CDR2 SNEGSKA (reference sequence). The input for sequencing was PBMCs from blood, taken roughly 24 months after vaccination. This chain links TRBV20-1 with TRBJ1-5; TRBD1 matches at 8 bases. The origin of this receptor is a man between 45 and 75 years old who received an inactivated influenza vaccine. CDR3 amino acids: CSAEDRVERQPQHF. The CDR3 nucleotides read TGCAGTGCTGAGGACAGGGTTGAGCGGCAGCCCCAGCATTTT.